A selection of T cell receptor beta chains follows, all from one sample in a study of blood T cell repertoires in COVID-19. Data came from immunoSEQ multiplex PCR; TCRdb stores just in-frame clones and leaves some out. The repertoire holds some 190,000 clones, 70% to 85% seen once, with 9.5% to 15% in the top ten. Sequenced material: peripheral blood. These receptors were taken from a woman in her 50s with acute or convalescent COVID-19. The CDR3 runs from the conserved cysteine through the conserved F or W. The D gene is left open where the match is weak. The size entry is marked missing in some rows and otherwise reads once, few, many or a size class.

TRBJ1-5 | - | TRBV28 | few | CASSFLRDNNQPQHF | TGTGCCAGCAGTTTTCTCCGGGACAACAATCAGCCCCAGCATTTT
TRBJ2-5 | - | TRBV21-1 | few | CASSKERNHTRPDQETQYF | TGTGCCAGCAGCAAAGAGAGGAACCACACACGTCCCGACCAAGAGACCCAGTACTTC
TRBJ2-7 | - | TRBV19 | - | CASSVTENEQYF | TGTGCCAGTAGTGTTACAGAGAACGAGCAGTACTTC
TRBJ2-7 | TRBD2 | TRBV24-1 | - | CATSDKGTSGSISGEQYF | TGTGCCACCAGTGATAAAGGGACTAGCGGGAGTATCTCGGGCGAGCAGTACTTC
TRBJ1-2 | - | TRBV30 | - | CAWEWGEVGGYTF | TGTGCCTGGGAATGGGGGGAAGTAGGAGGCTACACCTTC
TRBJ1-5 | - | TRBV19 | - | CASSFSGGRGGNQPQHF | TGTGCCAGTAGTTTCTCCGGGGGGCGAGGTGGCAATCAGCCCCAGCATTTT
TRBJ2-7 | TRBD2 | TRBV28 | - | CASSPLAGGSYEQYF | TGTGCCAGCAGTCCCCTAGCGGGAGGGTCCTACGAGCAGTACTTC
TRBJ2-2 | - | TRBV5-5 | once | CASSLARGGWTGELFF | TGTGCCAGCAGCTTGGCCAGGGGAGGGTGGACCGGGGAGCTGTTTTTT
TRBJ2-1 | - | TRBV18 | - | CASARSRGAHNEQFF | TGTGCCAGCGCACGGAGCAGGGGCGCCCACAATGAGCAGTTCTTC
TRBJ1-2 | - | TRBV6-5 | - | CASSYSLGRASDYTF | TGTGCCAGCAGTTACTCATTGGGCAGGGCCTCGGACTACACCTTC
TRBJ2-1 | - | TRBV6-2/TRBV6-3 | - | CASSYSITTQQFF | TGTGCCAGCAGTTACAGCATCACCACCCAGCAGTTCTTC
TRBJ2-7 | - | TRBV19 | - | CASGPGTTYEQYF | TGTGCCAGCGGGCCCGGGACAACCTACGAGCAGTACTTC
TRBJ1-2 | - | TRBV9 | - | CASSVAGNYGYTF | TGTGCCAGCAGCGTAGCAGGGAACTATGGCTACACCTTC
TRBJ1-1 | - | TRBV12-3/TRBV12-4 | - | CASSETSYTEAFF | TGTGCCAGCAGTGAGACATCTTACACTGAAGCTTTCTTT
TRBJ2-2 | TRBD2 | TRBV19 | once | CASKAGGNTGELFF | TGTGCCAGTAAGGCGGGGGGGAACACCGGGGAGCTGTTTTTT
TRBJ1-2 | - | TRBV14 | - | CASSQKRSLLYGYTF | TGTGCCAGCAGCCAAAAGCGGTCATTGCTTTATGGCTACACCTTC
TRBJ1-2 | - | TRBV12-3/TRBV12-4 | - | CASSWKMGGYTF | TGTGCCAGCAGTTGGAAGATGGGCGGCTACACCTTC
TRBJ2-7 | TRBD1 | TRBV27 | - | CASSIYRGPYEQYF | TGTGCCAGCAGCATATACAGGGGGCCCTACGAGCAGTACTTC
TRBJ1-2 | TRBD1 | TRBV6-5 | - | CASSFDRGEGYTF | TGTGCCAGCAGTTTCGACAGGGGGGAAGGCTACACCTTC
TRBJ1-1 | - | TRBV28 | once | CASSLNRAEAFF | TGTGCCAGCAGTTTAAACAGGGCTGAAGCTTTCTTT
TRBJ1-6 | - | TRBV9 | - | CASSPTGLGSPLHF | TGTGCCAGCAGCCCAACAGGGTTGGGATCACCCCTCCACTTT
TRBJ2-3 | TRBD1 | TRBV7-8 | - | CASSPHGTVTDTQYF | TGTGCCAGCAGCCCCCACGGGACAGTAACAGATACGCAGTATTTT